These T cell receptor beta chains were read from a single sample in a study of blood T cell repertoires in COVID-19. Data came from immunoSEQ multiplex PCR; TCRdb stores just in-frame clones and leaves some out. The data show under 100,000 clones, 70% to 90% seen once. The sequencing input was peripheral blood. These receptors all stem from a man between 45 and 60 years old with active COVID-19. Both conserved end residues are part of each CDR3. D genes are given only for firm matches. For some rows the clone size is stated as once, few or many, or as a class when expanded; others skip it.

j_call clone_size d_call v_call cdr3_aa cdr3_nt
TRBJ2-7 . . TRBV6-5 CASSFRETYEQYF TGTGCCAGCAGTTTCCGGGAGACCTACGAGCAGTACTTC
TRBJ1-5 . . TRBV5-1 CASAPDPGGNQPQHF TGCGCCAGTGCCCCAGACCCTGGAGGGAATCAGCCCCAGCATTTT
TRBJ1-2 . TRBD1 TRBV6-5 CASSNGGGWGYTF TGTGCCAGCAGCAACGGAGGGGGCTGGGGCTACACCTTC
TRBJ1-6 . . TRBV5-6 CASSLFPDTNSPLHF TGTGCCAGCAGCTTGTTCCCCGACACGAATTCACCCCTCCACTTT
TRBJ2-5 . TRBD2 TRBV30 CAWRTSGGPQETQYF TGTGCCTGGCGGACTAGCGGGGGTCCCCAAGAGACCCAGTACTTC
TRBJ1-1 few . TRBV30 CAWNGHPNTEAFF TGTGCCTGGAATGGACACCCCAACACTGAAGCTTTCTTT
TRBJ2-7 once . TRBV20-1 CSAESPNEQYF TGCAGTGCCGAGAGTCCCAACGAGCAGTACTTC
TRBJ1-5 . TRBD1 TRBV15 CATSNGQGPNQPQHF TGTGCCACCAGCAACGGACAGGGCCCTAATCAGCCCCAGCATTTT
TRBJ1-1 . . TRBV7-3 CASSLGGLNAEAFF TGTGCCAGCAGCTTAGGAGGACTTAACGCTGAAGCTTTCTTT
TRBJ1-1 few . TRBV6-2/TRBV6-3 CASSNDIKAFF TGTGCCAGCAGTAATGACATAAAAGCTTTCTTT